A selection of T cell receptor beta chains follows, all from one sample in a study of control samples from healthy donors and cancer patients. Only in-frame clones appear in the TCRdb table, and some are missing; sequencing was by immunoSEQ multiplex PCR. The profile shows some 170,000 clones, around 94% of them singletons. The sequenced sample consisted of PBMCs. All receptors come from a man between 60 and 75 years old with colorectal cancer. Both conserved end residues are trimmed from each CDR3.

V gene: TRBV10-3; CDR3 protein: AISESPHYGYT
V gene: TRBV6-2/TRBV6-3; CDR3 protein: ASSYSTGGKNTGELF
V gene: TRBV29-1; CDR3 protein: SVEIGTDTQY
V gene: TRBV7-2; CDR3 protein: ASSPGRLLLFSYNEQF
V gene: TRBV23-1; CDR3 protein: ARPRRGVAYEQY
V gene: TRBV9; CDR3 protein: ASSVGGNEQY
V gene: TRBV7-2; CDR3 protein: ASSLVVYSNQPQH
V gene: TRBV19; CDR3 protein: ASSSRDGAGEKLF
V gene: TRBV27; CDR3 protein: ASRGAGDNTGELF
V gene: TRBV6-1; CDR3 protein: ASSDMGAKNIQY
V gene: TRBV4-1; CDR3 protein: ASSQEPSGGGGTQY
V gene: TRBV7-9; CDR3 protein: ASSFPLGAF
V gene: TRBV5-1; CDR3 protein: ASSLFAAGTVQETQY
V gene: TRBV24-1; CDR3 protein: ATSGGSSTDTQY
V gene: TRBV4-1; CDR3 protein: ASSPLPLAGGQETQY
V gene: TRBV19; CDR3 protein: ATLGGTSFSGANVLT
V gene: TRBV11-2; CDR3 protein: ASSLQNTEAF
V gene: TRBV11-2; CDR3 protein: ASSLQDRGVTEAF
V gene: TRBV27; CDR3 protein: ASSLGAGGIFGGYT
V gene: TRBV2; CDR3 protein: ATNSGGLNTGELF
V gene: TRBV30; CDR3 protein: AWNLQETQY
V gene: TRBV3-1/TRBV3-2; CDR3 protein: ASSQDSELAGPLNEQF
V gene: TRBV7-9; CDR3 protein: ASSDSLGQGIYGYT
V gene: TRBV30; CDR3 protein: AWSVREGVIGRSPLH
V gene: TRBV5-1; CDR3 protein: ASSLLGAGELF
V gene: TRBV28; CDR3 protein: ASSLYSGGRPSSYEQY
V gene: TRBV10-1; CDR3 protein: ASSEGTGTTGELF
V gene: TRBV6-1; CDR3 protein: ASSEALFPPPLH
V gene: TRBV19; CDR3 protein: ASSIGGQGSETQY
V gene: TRBV4-1; CDR3 protein: ASSLGAPGQGMNTEAF
V gene: TRBV7-9; CDR3 protein: ASSGGGARGTEAF
V gene: TRBV6-1; CDR3 protein: ASSEMGTGYNSPLH
V gene: TRBV5-8; CDR3 protein: ASSLYGGSGNTIY
V gene: TRBV7-9; CDR3 protein: ASSWGTEYNEQF
V gene: TRBV12-2; CDR3 protein: ASRYRTSGGGNEQF
V gene: TRBV6-2/TRBV6-3; CDR3 protein: ASSSGQVTEAF
V gene: TRBV19; CDR3 protein: ASSTGEAGTQY
V gene: TRBV11-2; CDR3 protein: ASSLGTGGPNTQY
V gene: TRBV6-5; CDR3 protein: ASSTGGTEAF
V gene: TRBV5-1; CDR3 protein: ASSLTGNTEAF
V gene: TRBV18; CDR3 protein: ASSPTGTLYGYT
V gene: TRBV4-2; CDR3 protein: ASSLSLATAGAGWEQY